A selection of T cell receptor beta chains follows, all from one sample in a study of T cell repertoires in cytomegalovirus infection. No antigen has been assigned to these receptors. MiXCR was run by TCRdb on the reads, yielding one entry per CDR3 protein. The table lists about 83,000 distinct CDR3 sequences, about 29% of them singletons, with 65% to 75% in the top ten. The material sequenced was CD8+ T cells from cultured PBMCs, taken from culture after CMV antigen stimulation. The receptors originated from a human donor in good health (CMV status not recorded). Some clones in this sample may be carry-over from other donors' samples. CDR3s include the opening cysteine and the closing phenylalanine or tryptophan. A D gene is named only where the DNA matches it firmly. Size is stated for part of the rows, as once, few or many counts, or as a class when the clone is expanded.

v_call,d_call,j_call,clone_size,cdr3_aa
TRBV7-8,.,TRBJ1-1,.,CASSSPGSRYMNTEAFF
TRBV27,.,TRBJ2-7,few,CASSLSRGANEQYF
TRBV5-6,TRBD1,TRBJ2-7,.,CASSTGVSYEQYF
TRBV9,.,TRBJ2-1,.,CASSVGVVELQFF
TRBV7-8,TRBD1,TRBJ2-3,many,CASSLRGSDLTGGGADTQYF
TRBV6-6,TRBD2,TRBJ2-3,few,CASRQAGEEQYF
TRBV24-1,TRBD2,TRBJ2-3,.,CATSGELAGEPTDTQYF
TRBV12-3/TRBV12-4,.,TRBJ2-7,.,CASRPLRGYEQYF
TRBV7-6,.,TRBJ2-2,many,CASSPLRPYTGELFF
TRBV19,.,TRBJ2-1,.,CASSAPRDNEQFF
TRBV7-9,TRBD2,TRBJ2-5,few,CASSNARGFKETQYF
TRBV12-3/TRBV12-4,.,TRBJ1-1,few,CASSLKDLMAFF
TRBV4-2,TRBD2,TRBJ2-3,.,CASSHFSGGEVDTQYF
TRBV19,.,TRBJ1-5,.,CASSIDSSGQPQHF
TRBV6-5,TRBD2,TRBJ2-7,.,CASSYPGGGREQYF
TRBV19,.,TRBJ2-7,.,CATNREPSDYEQYF
TRBV20-1,TRBD2,TRBJ2-7,few,CSARSIGLAGYEQYF
TRBV11-2,.,TRBJ2-6,.,CASSTQSSGANVLTF
TRBV2,.,TRBJ1-5,.,CASSEAGEWNQPQHF
TRBV12-3/TRBV12-4,.,TRBJ1-1,many,CASSLIWAIGTEAFF
TRBV7-9,.,TRBJ2-7,.,CASSFGLEQYF
TRBV2,.,TRBJ1-2,many,CASSEETAANYGYTF
TRBV11-2,.,TRBJ1-2,.,CASSLGTEGYTF
TRBV5-4,TRBD1,TRBJ2-2,.,CASSLNVGTGLPGELFF
TRBV7-2,.,TRBJ1-2,many,CASSTGTLYTF
TRBV20-1,.,TRBJ1-2,.,CSATGQELNYGYTF
TRBV6-2/TRBV6-3,TRBD2,TRBJ2-1,many,CATSGGDPGGEQFF
TRBV5-4,.,TRBJ1-1,.,CASSLLRGPDLPYTEAFF
TRBV12-3/TRBV12-4,.,TRBJ1-1,.,CASRRPDTVSEAFF
TRBV19,TRBD1,TRBJ1-5,.,CASSSGQVGDNQPQHF
TRBV7-6,TRBD2,TRBJ2-1,.,CASSLAWGTSGPHPNEQFF
TRBV19,.,TRBJ1-5,few,CASRTGSLQPQHF
TRBV11-2,TRBD1,TRBJ1-1,few,CASSSPPTGTTEAFF
TRBV12-3/TRBV12-4,.,TRBJ1-1,.,CASSQGTANTEAFF
TRBV27,.,TRBJ1-5,many,CASRPGSVYSNQPQHF
TRBV4-1,.,TRBJ1-5,few,CASSRGQAQPQHF
TRBV12-3/TRBV12-4,.,TRBJ1-2,.,CASSQDLGLLNYGYTF
TRBV6-1,.,TRBJ1-1,many,CASSRTPGVNTEAFF
TRBV20-1,.,TRBJ2-1,.,CSARGQLTNEQFF
TRBV6-6,TRBD1,TRBJ2-7,few,CASSYSTGMYSYEQYF
TRBV5-1,.,TRBJ2-7,.,CASSGGLPSSYEQYF
TRBV19,.,TRBJ1-2,.,CASSPYTFDRNYGYTF
TRBV20-1,.,TRBJ1-1,.,CSASTLQGMSTEAFF
TRBV19,.,TRBJ1-5,few,CASSPRDGGNQPQHF
TRBV4-2,.,TRBJ1-6,few,CASSQEGRSPLHF